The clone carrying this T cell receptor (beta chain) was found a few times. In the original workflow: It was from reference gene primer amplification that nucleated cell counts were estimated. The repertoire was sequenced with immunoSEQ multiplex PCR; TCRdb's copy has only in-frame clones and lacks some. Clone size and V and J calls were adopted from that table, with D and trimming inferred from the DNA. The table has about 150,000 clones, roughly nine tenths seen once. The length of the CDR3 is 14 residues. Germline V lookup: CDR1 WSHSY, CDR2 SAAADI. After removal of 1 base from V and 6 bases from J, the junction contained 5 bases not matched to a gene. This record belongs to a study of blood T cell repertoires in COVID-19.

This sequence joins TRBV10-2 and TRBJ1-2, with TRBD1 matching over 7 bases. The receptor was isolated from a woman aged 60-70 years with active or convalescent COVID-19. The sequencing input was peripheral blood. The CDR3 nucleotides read TGCGCCAGCAGTGAGTTTTGGCAGGGGGATGGCTACACCTTC. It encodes CASSEFWQGDGYTF.